The next 17 T cell receptor beta chains were all read from a single sample in a study of T cells after yellow fever vaccination. TCRdb independently ran MiXCR on the 5' RACE reads; one entry per CDR3 protein. The repertoire has some 150,000 distinct CDR3 sequences, approximately 9.9% of them found once; the top ten carry 36%. The material was CD8+ T cells sorted from PBMCs, obtained 15 days after the yellow fever booster vaccination. These receptors were obtained from a man aged 18 to 30 who received the YFV17D yellow fever vaccine.

The chain employs TRBV28 and TRBJ1-4; 9 bases agree with TRBD1. CDR1 is MDHEN and CDR2 is SYDVKM in the germline V gene. With V trimmed by 4 bases and J by 6 bases, 12 bases remained unmatched. The CDR3 is 17 residues long. The CDR3 sequence is CASSSPYRGREHEKLFF. The CDR3 DNA reads TGTGCCAGCAGTTCTCCGTACAGGGGGCGCGAACATGAAAAACTGTTTTTT.

This clonotype was seen a handful of times. The chain is built from TRBV14 and TRBJ1-1; tentatively, D is TRBD1 (6 bases). Trimming shortened V by 2 bases and J by 6 bases, and 10 bases separated the two germline ends. Germline V gene data show CDR1 as SGHDN and CDR2 as FVKESK. This CDR3 spans 13 amino acids. CDR3 in amino acids: CASSQNRDPEAFF. The DNA for the CDR3 is TGTGCCAGCAGCCAAAACAGGGATCCTGAAGCTTTCTTT.

Ten or more counts support this clonotype. V usage is TRBV4-1 and J usage is TRBJ2-7; 7 bases map to TRBD2. CDR1 MGHRA and CDR2 YSYEKL come from the germline V gene. The CDR3 spans 14 residues. V gave up 1 base and J gave up 4 bases; unmatched junction bases: 4. CDR3 in DNA: TGCGCCAGCAGCCAAGCCCTGGGGGGGTACGAGCAGTACTTC. Translation gives CASSQALGGYEQYF.

The gene calls are TRBV4-1 and TRBJ1-4; D possibly corresponds to TRBD1 (5 bases). Germline CDR1 and CDR2: MGHRA and YSYEKL. V gave up 0 bases and J gave up 8 bases, with 10 bases separating them. The CDR3 is 14 amino acids. CDR3 protein: CASSQEGQSEKLFF. Here the CDR3 DNA reads TGCGCCAGCAGCCAAGAGGGGCAGAGCGAAAAACTGTTTTTT.

The chain has TRBV11-3 and TRBJ2-7; perhaps TRBD1 as D (5 bases). CDR1 and CDR2 from the germline V gene are SGHNT and YENEEA. Deletions cut 6 bases from V and 5 bases from J, with 17 bases between. The CDR3 contains 14 residues. The CDR3 spells CASSFDREPNEQYV. DNA for the CDR3: TGTGCCAGCAGTTTCGACAGAGAGCCGAACGAGCAGTACGTC.

This clonotype was observed a few times. The V and J genes are TRBV5-1 and TRBJ2-2; D gene ambiguous. CDR3 length: 15 amino acids. CDR1 is SGHRS and CDR2 is YFSETQ in the germline V gene. V was clipped by 1 base and J by 0 bases, with 7 bases between them. CDR3 protein: CASSLHNSNTGELFF. The DNA of the CDR3 is TGCGCCAGCAGCTTGCACAACTCGAACACCGGGGAGCTGTTTTTT.

At least ten counts were recorded for this clonotype. V and J are TRBV2 and TRBJ2-1; 7 positions agree with TRBD2. V shed 10 bases, J shed 8 bases, and the junction held 5 bases outside the gene matches. CDR3 size: 11 residues. The germline CDR1 and CDR2 sequences are SNHLY and FYNNEI. CDR3: CATYGGDEQFF. The CDR3 DNA is TGTGCCACCTATGGGGGGGATGAGCAGTTCTTC.

The chain has TRBV29-1 and TRBJ2-7; D is unresolved. Trimming took 6 bases from V and 2 from J, leaving 17 bases between them. CDR3 length: 14 amino acids. Germline CDR1 is SQVTM and CDR2 is ANQGSEA. CDR3 nucleotides: TGCAGCGTGAATGGGCACCCTGCCACCTACGAGCAGTACTTC. It translates to CSVNGHPATYEQYF.

The genes are TRBV19 and TRBJ2-1; 7 positions agree with TRBD1. This CDR3 is built from 15 residues. Germline V gene data show CDR1 as LNHDA and CDR2 as SQIVND (reference sequence). J gave up 1 base and V 4 bases, and 4 bases lay outside the gene matches. The CDR3 sequence is CASSTTDRSYNEQFF. The CDR3 DNA reads TGTGCCAGTAGTACGACGGACAGGTCCTACAATGAGCAGTTCTTC.

This clonotype was seen repeatedly, ten times or more. CDR3 region: CASSQDREGRASGELFF. The CDR3 DNA sequence: TGCGCCAGCAGCCAAGATAGAGAGGGGAGGGCGAGCGGGGAGCTGTTTTTT. V and J are TRBV4-3 and TRBJ2-2; 7 nucleotides line up with TRBD2. The CDR3 consists of 17 residues. Germline-derived CDR1 and CDR2 are LGHNA and YSLEER. Trimming took 0 bases from V and 7 from J; bases not matched to a gene: 11.

The chain combines TRBV5-1 with TRBJ1-1; D call uncertain. Germline CDR1 reads SGHRS; CDR2 reads YFSETQ. V was cut by 1 base and J by 8 bases, with 9 bases left in between. The CDR3 has 12 residues. The CDR3 coding sequence is TGCGCCAGCAGCTTGCATCTGGGAGAAGCTTTCTTT. Its translation: CASSLHLGEAFF.

The chain couples TRBV2 to TRBJ2-1; a possible D gene is TRBD2 (5 bases). There are 13 residues in the CDR3. The germline V gene has CDR1 SNHLY and CDR2 FYNNEI. Trimming shortened V by 3 bases and J by 6 bases, and 9 bases separated the two germline ends. In DNA, the CDR3 is TGTGCCAGCAGTGACGCGGGTGGCAATGAGCAGTTCTTC. Translation gives CASSDAGGNEQFF.

This clonotype was observed a handful of times. This rearrangement joins TRBV5-1 to TRBJ1-1; tentatively, D is TRBD1 (5 bases). V was pared by 5 bases and J by 4 bases, with 12 bases between. The CDR3 extends over 13 amino acids. Germline V gene lookup returns CDR1 SGHRS and CDR2 YFSETQ. The CDR3 sequence is CASSPGRATEAFF. The DNA of the CDR3 is TGCGCCAGCAGTCCAGGGCGGGCCACTGAAGCTTTCTTT.

The chain couples TRBV4-3 to TRBJ2-1; 9 bases align to TRBD2. The CDR3 extends over 17 amino acids. Trimming removed 3 bases from V and 5 bases from J; junction bases left unmatched: 11. CDR1 and CDR2 (germline): LGHNA, YSLEER. In DNA form, the CDR3 reads TGCGCCAGCAGCCAGGGCCAGAGGCGGGGGGGGGACAATGAGCAGTTCTTC. This sequence encodes CASSQGQRRGGDNEQFF.

The rearrangement joins TRBV7-9 to TRBJ2-1; TRBD2 agrees at 10 bases. CDR1 is SEHNR, CDR2 FQNEAQ, per germline (reference sequence). The CDR3 runs 16 residues. With 1 base clipped from V and 10 bases from J, the junction kept 10 bases outside the gene matches. The CDR3 protein is CASSLGFLAGVGEQFF. The CDR3 bases are TGTGCCAGCAGCTTAGGGTTCCTAGCGGGGGTCGGAGAGCAGTTCTTC.

This rearrangement joins TRBV19 to TRBJ2-7; the D gene is possibly TRBD1 (6 bases). V was cut by 4 bases and J by 4 bases, with 11 bases left in between. CDR1 is LNHDA, CDR2 SQIVND, per germline (reference sequence). The CDR3 has 13 amino acids. CDR3 region: CASSKGTTYEQYV. The CDR3 region has the DNA TGTGCCAGTAGTAAAGGGACAACGTACGAGCAGTACGTC.

This clonotype was recorded many times. The chain is built from TRBV5-1 and TRBJ1-1, with D possibly matching TRBD1 (6 bases). The CDR3 length is 16 residues. The V and J ends lost 1 base and 1 base respectively, with 14 bases between them. Germline lookup yields CDR1 SGHRS and CDR2 YFSETQ. The CDR3 region has the DNA TGCGCCAGCAGCTTGCCCCCCCAGACAGGGAACACTGAAGCTTTCTTT. Translating it yields CASSLPPQTGNTEAFF.